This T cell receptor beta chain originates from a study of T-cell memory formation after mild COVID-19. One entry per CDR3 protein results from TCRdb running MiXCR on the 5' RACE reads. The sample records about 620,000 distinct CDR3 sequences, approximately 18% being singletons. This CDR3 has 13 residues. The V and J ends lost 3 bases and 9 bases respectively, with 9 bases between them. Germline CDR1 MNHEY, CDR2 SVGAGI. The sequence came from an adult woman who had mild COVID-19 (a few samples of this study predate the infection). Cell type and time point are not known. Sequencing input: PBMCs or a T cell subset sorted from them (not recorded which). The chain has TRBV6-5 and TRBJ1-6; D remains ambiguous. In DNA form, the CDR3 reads TGTGCCAGCAGTTATGGGGTTTCTTCACCCCTCCACTTT. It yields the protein CASSYGVSSPLHF.